Below are 20 T cell receptor beta chains sequenced from a single sample in a study of post-analysis software for immune sequencing data (dated by TCRdb to between 2014 and 2017). Library preparation employed PCR. For sequencing, an Illumina HiSeq 2500 was employed. Unique molecular identifiers were incorporated into TCR beta cDNA libraries to reduce PCR and sequencing biases. Using fastp at Q25 and MiXCR, TCRdb reprocessed the public reads and kept productive beta chains. Merged by CDR3 protein, the rows form single entries marked with the most common genes and DNA. The table for this sample lists approximately 730,000 distinct CDR3 sequences; more than 45% of them were counted only once. Just under 5% of the sample comes from the top ten. Overall results and qualifications from the work: Patients showed significantly higher frequencies than controls for a few TRBV segments, among them TRBV5-6, TRBV5-1 and TRBV20-1.

No antigen has been identified for these receptors. Sequencing used blood. These receptors were collected from a girl aged 5-17 years with multiple sclerosis.

The V call is TRBV20-1, the J call TRBJ2-6, with D possibly TRBD1 on 5 matching bases. The CDR3 is 13 amino acids. From germline, CDR1 is DFQATT and CDR2 SNEGSKA (reference sequence). The germline V and J ends were trimmed by 6 bases and 1 base, with 7 bases remaining between them. CDR3 sequence: CSAKGSGANVLTF. The CDR3, as DNA: TGCAGTGCGAAGGGGTCTGGGGCCAACGTCCTGACTTTC.

The chain carries TRBV12-3 or TRBV12-4 and TRBJ2-7; D gene ambiguous. The CDR3 is 14 amino acids. V was pared by 3 bases and J by 7 bases, with 16 bases between. CDR3 coding DNA: TGTGCCAGCAGTTTGTGGTCCCTACACGGGGAGCAGTACTTC. Translating gives CASSLWSLHGEQYF.

This clonotype was seen a handful of times. Here the CDR3 reads CATSEPLGANVLTF. CDR3 bases: TGTGCCACCAGTGAGCCCCTTGGGGCCAACGTCCTGACTTTC. The rearrangement links TRBV24-1 to TRBJ2-6; D gene unclear. Trimming left V 4 bases short and J 3 bases short, with 6 bases between. This CDR3 contains 14 residues. Looked up from germline, CDR1 is KGHDR and CDR2 is SFDVKD.

The chain is built from TRBV7-3 and TRBJ2-4; D could derive from TRBD1 or TRBD2 (5 bases each). The closer fit of TRBJ2-7 to the DNA end suggests the J call may be wrong. The CDR3 covers 16 residues. CDR1 is SGHTA, CDR2 FQGTGA, per germline. The CDR3 is CAMNHFAGDLAYEQYF. CDR3 nucleotides: TGTGCCATGAACCACTTCGCCGGGGACCTAGCCTACGAGCAGTACTTC.

Only one count was recorded for this clonotype. The rearrangement uses TRBV7-2 and TRBJ1-2; a possible D gene is TRBD1 (5 bases). The CDR3 is made up of 14 amino acids. Trimming removed 1 base at V and 7 bases at J, with 13 bases between. Germline CDR1 reads SGHTA; CDR2 reads FQGNSA. The chain's CDR3 is CASSLERGAGGYTF. CDR3 in DNA: TGTGCCAGCAGCTTAGAAAGGGGCGCGGGTGGCTACACCTTC.

There are a few counts of this clonotype. V gene TRBV29-1 combines with J gene TRBJ2-5, with 10 positions matching TRBD1. Germline V CDR1 and CDR2: SQVTM, ANQGSEA. This CDR3 is built from 15 residues. Unmatched junction bases numbered 10, after V lost 6 bases and J lost 3 bases. CDR3 amino acids: CSVGGRTGGKETQYF. Here the CDR3 DNA reads TGCAGCGTCGGGGGAAGGACAGGGGGTAAAGAGACCCAGTACTTC.

This clonotype has a single count. The chain links TRBV6-5 to TRBJ1-2; tentative D call: TRBD1 (5 bases). This CDR3 has 13 amino acids. Germline V gene data show CDR1 as MNHEY and CDR2 as SVGAGI. Between the trimmed V and J ends, which lost 7 bases and 1 base, there was a span of 10 bases. CDR3 DNA: TGTGCCAGCACCCGAGGGGTTAACTATGGCTACACCTTC. Its protein product is CASTRGVNYGYTF.

The CDR3 DNA follows: TGTGCCAGCAGCCCGTCGACAGGTCTTTACAATGAGCAGTTCTTC. Translated, it gives CASSPSTGLYNEQFF. The rearrangement joins TRBV11-1 to TRBJ2-1; maybe TRBD1 (6 bases). V lost 5 bases to trimming and J lost 4 bases, with 15 bases between them. The CDR3 contains 15 residues. Germline V gives CDR1 SGHAT, CDR2 FQDESV (reference sequence).

The rearrangement uses TRBV5-1 and TRBJ2-3, with 12 bases fitting TRBD2. With 7 bases clipped from V and 4 bases from J, the junction kept 16 bases outside the gene matches. CDR1 and CDR2 (germline): SGHRS, YFSETQ. The CDR3 runs 18 residues. The CDR3 reads CASGAGTSGYSRADTQYF. CDR3 nucleotide sequence: TGCGCCAGCGGCGCCGGGACTAGCGGGTATAGTAGAGCAGATACGCAGTATTTT.

V and J are TRBV11-2 and TRBJ1-2, with D unclear. This CDR3 has 15 amino acids. Trimming pared 0 bases from V and 5 bases from J, leaving 13 bases between. The germline V gene encodes CDR1 SGHAT and CDR2 FQNNGV. The CDR3 DNA sequence: TGTGCCAGCAGCTTAGAACTGGGAGCGGGTTATGGCTACACCTTC. It is translated as CASSLELGAGYGYTF. The variable domain in full, with the rest retrieved from reference TRBV11-2 and TRBJ1-2, is EAGVAQSPRYKIIEKRQSVAFWCNPISGHATLYWYQQILGQGPKLLIQFQNNGVVDDSQLPKDRFSAERLKGVDSTLKIQPAKLEDSAVYLCASSLELGAGYGYTFGSGTRLTVV.

The genes are TRBV7-9 and TRBJ1-2, with D possibly being TRBD1 (6 bases). Trimming shortened V by 5 bases and J by 1 base, and 14 bases separated the two germline ends. CDR3 length: 15 residues. Germline values: CDR1 SEHNR, CDR2 FQNEAQ (reference sequence). CDR3 amino acids: CASSDPGGLNYGYTF. The DNA for the CDR3 is TGTGCCAGCAGCGACCCGGGGGGGCTTAACTATGGCTACACCTTC. Combining the CDR3 with reference TRBV7-9 and TRBJ1-2 gives the whole variable domain DTGVSQNPRHKITKRGQNVTFRCDPISEHNRLYWYRQTLGQGPEFLTYFQNEAQLEKSRLLSDRFSAERPKGSFSTLEIQRTEQGDSAMYLCASSDPGGLNYGYTFGSGTRLTVV.

A note on this clonotype: A junction end diverges from the germline sequence, so it may reflect a read error. The rearrangement joins TRBV9 to TRBJ2-1; D may correspond to TRBD1 or TRBD2 (6 bases each). The CDR3 consists of 15 residues. Germline CDR1 is SGDLS and CDR2 is YYNGEE. The CDR3 DNA reads TGTGCCAGCAGCGTAGAGGGGGGACCCTACGATGAGCAGTTCTTC. Protein: CASSVEGGPYDEQFF.

This clonotype came up a few times. The V call is TRBV6-5, the J call TRBJ2-7; the D gene is possibly TRBD2 (5 bases). Trimming shortened V by 5 bases and J by 1 base, and 12 bases separated the two germline ends. Germline values: CDR1 MNHEY, CDR2 SVGAGI. This CDR3 is built from 14 residues. The CDR3 DNA reads TGTGCCAGCAGTCGGGGTGTTTTGTCCTACGAGCAGTACTTC. Translating gives CASSRGVLSYEQYF.

The chain has TRBV24-1 and TRBJ2-3, with a possible D match to TRBD1 (6 bases). The CDR3 consists of 16 residues. The V gene lost 1 base and the J gene lost 5 bases, with 15 bases spanning the gap. CDR1 and CDR2 (germline): KGHDR, SFDVKD. The CDR3 sequence: CATSDFTTGPRDTQYF. DNA for the CDR3: TGTGCCACCAGTGATTTCACGACAGGTCCGAGAGATACGCAGTATTTT.

This chain uses TRBV20-1 with TRBJ1-2, with D possibly TRBD1 on 5 matching bases. Germline V gene lookup returns CDR1 DFQATT and CDR2 SNEGSKA (reference sequence). The CDR3 is 14 residues long. V gave up 3 bases and J gave up 2 bases, with 13 bases separating them. DNA for the CDR3: TGCAGTGCTAGCGGGGGGACGGAGAACTATGGCTACACCTTC. Protein: CSASGGTENYGYTF.

This clonotype has a single count. The chain links TRBV20-1 to TRBJ2-2; no reliable D call. This CDR3 is built from 14 residues. V was shortened by 1 base and J by 4 bases, with 10 bases between the two germline ends. Per germline, CDR1 DFQATT and CDR2 SNEGSKA (reference sequence). The CDR3 sequence: CSARGRGGTGELFF. CDR3 bases: TGCAGTGCTAGAGGCCGAGGTGGCACCGGGGAGCTGTTTTTT.

The chain employs TRBV5-1 and TRBJ2-4; 9 bases align to TRBD2. Unmatched junction bases numbered 15, after V lost 1 base and J lost 13 bases. Germline loops: CDR1 SGHRS, CDR2 YFSETQ. The CDR3 is 16 amino acids. This CDR3 reads CASSLSAGGSPGEQYF. CDR3 DNA: TGCGCCAGCAGCTTGTCAGCGGGAGGTTCCCCGGGGGAGCAGTACTTC.

This chain connects TRBV6-2 or TRBV6-3 to TRBJ2-1; 9 bases align to TRBD2. Trimming took 6 bases from V and 10 from J; bases not matched to a gene: 7. The CDR3 is 13 amino acids. Germline V lookup: CDR1 MNHEY, CDR2 SVGEGT. CDR3 sequence reads: CASRETSGDEQFF. The CDR3 DNA reads as TGTGCCAGCAGGGAGACTAGCGGAGACGAGCAGTTCTTC.

The sample holds many counts of this clonotype. In DNA, the CDR3 is TGTGCCAGCAGCTTAGACAATAACTATGGCTACACCTTC. It encodes CASSLDNNYGYTF. The chain carries TRBV7-2 and TRBJ1-2; unclear D gene. Germline loops: CDR1 SGHTA, CDR2 FQGNSA. Trimming took 1 base from V and 1 from J, leaving 4 bases between them. The CDR3 consists of 13 residues.

As for this clonotype: This sequence may be a read error, since a much larger clone differs from it by one base. V gene TRBV4-1 combines with J gene TRBJ2-5; TRBD1 matches at 8 bases. The trim removed 8 bases at V and 4 bases at J, leaving 6 bases unmatched. The V gene's germline CDR1 is MGHRA and CDR2 YSYEKL. CDR3 size: 13 residues. The CDR3 region is CASGPDRVETQYF. CDR3 DNA sequence: TGCGCCAGCGGCCCGGACAGGGTAGAGACCCAGTACTTC.